The 30 T cell receptor beta chains listed next were all sequenced from one sample in a study of CD8 T cells in acute hepatitis C reinfection. Only in-frame clones appear in the TCRdb table, and some are missing; sequencing was by immunoSEQ multiplex PCR. The repertoire holds about 38,000 clones, with approximately 85% as singletons. Noted time point: naive CD8 control sorted from an acute-time-point sample. The sample taken for sequencing was naive CD8+ T cells from PBMCs. The receptors come from a woman between 18 and 29 years old who spontaneously cleared hepatitis C infection.

The chain joins TRBV6-1 to TRBJ1-1; 9 bases are a match to TRBD1. The CDR3 sequence is 14 residues long. CDR1 is MNHNS, CDR2 SASEGT, per germline. J lost 4 bases, V lost 4 bases, and 4 bases had no gene match. CDR3 sequence: CASSGRDRVTEAFF. The CDR3 coding sequence is TGTGCCAGCAGTGGCCGGGACAGGGTCACTGAAGCTTTCTTT.

The genes are TRBV15 and TRBJ2-7; 8 positions match TRBD1. J lost 1 base, V lost 1 base, and 6 bases had no gene match. Looked up from germline, CDR1 is LNHNV and CDR2 is YYDKDF (reference sequence). The CDR3 contains 16 residues. The DNA for the CDR3 is TGTGCCACCAGCAGAGCTGGGACAGGCGGTTCCTACGAGCAGTACTTC. The encoded protein is CATSRAGTGGSYEQYF.

This chain joins TRBV7-2 and TRBJ2-7, with 12 nucleotides matching TRBD2. CDR3 length equals 16 residues. V gave up 0 bases and J gave up 9 bases; unmatched junction bases: 9. The germline CDR1 and CDR2 sequences are SGHTA and FQGNSA. The CDR3 here is CASSLALAGGPNAQYF. CDR3 nucleotides: TGTGCCAGCAGCTTAGCTCTAGCGGGAGGGCCTAACGCGCAGTACTTC.

Here the CDR3 reads CASSLAGQAIETQYF. DNA for the CDR3: TGTGCCAGCAGCTTAGCGGGACAAGCGATTGAGACCCAGTACTTC. The chain is built from TRBV7-9 and TRBJ2-5; possible D gene TRBD1, 6 bases. CDR1 and CDR2 (germline): SEHNR, FQNEAQ (reference sequence). The CDR3 extends over 15 amino acids. Trimming removed 0 bases from V and 5 bases from J, with 13 bases in between.

V is TRBV14 and J is TRBJ1-3; D is unresolved. Germline CDR1 and CDR2: SGHDN and FVKESK. V shed 0 bases and J shed 4 bases, with 7 bases lying between them. The CDR3 runs to 14 residues. The CDR3 nucleotides read TGTGCCAGCAGCCAAGACTCCCAGGGAAACACCATATATTTT. As protein: CASSQDSQGNTIYF.

The V gene is TRBV2, the J gene TRBJ1-1, with no clear D. CDR1 is SNHLY, CDR2 FYNNEI, per germline. This CDR3 is built from 15 residues. Between the trimmed V and J ends, which lost 4 bases and 0 bases, there was a span of 12 bases. The CDR3 region is CASSGVGLMNTEAFF. The CDR3, as DNA: TGTGCCAGCAGTGGGGTAGGGCTTATGAACACTGAAGCTTTCTTT.

The chain recombines TRBV27 with TRBJ2-5; no definite D call. The V and J ends lost 6 bases and 1 base respectively, with 18 bases between them. Germline V gives CDR1 MNHEY, CDR2 SMNVEV (reference sequence). CDR3 length: 16 residues. The CDR3 here is CASRKRVDGTQETQYF. The CDR3 DNA reads TGTGCCAGCAGAAAACGCGTGGATGGCACCCAAGAGACCCAGTACTTC.

The rearrangement joins TRBV10-2 to TRBJ2-7, with a possible D match to TRBD2 (5 bases). V was trimmed by 2 bases and J by 3 bases, leaving 14 bases between them. There are 15 residues in the CDR3. The V gene's germline CDR1 is WSHSY and CDR2 SAAADI. The CDR3 DNA is TGCGCCAGCAGTGAGACAACTAGGAAGCACTACGAGCAGTACTTC. Its protein is CASSETTRKHYEQYF.

The CDR3 sequence: CASSLGQVEQYF. CDR3 bases: TGCGCCAGCAGCTTGGGTCAGGTCGAGCAGTACTTC. The V gene is TRBV5-1, the J gene TRBJ2-7; D is undetermined. Germline loops: CDR1 SGHRS, CDR2 YFSETQ. Trimming stripped 0 bases from V and 6 bases from J, with 7 bases between. The CDR3 totals 12 residues.

This clone has only one observation. J is TRBJ2-7 and V is TRBV2; D unclear. The V gene's germline CDR1 is SNHLY and CDR2 FYNNEI. The CDR3 is 10 amino acids. V was shortened by 8 bases and J by 9 bases, with 11 bases between the two germline ends. The CDR3: CASGGAGQYF. CDR3 nucleotide sequence: TGTGCCAGCGGCGGAGCAGGGCAGTACTTC.

The chain has TRBV10-1 and TRBJ2-3, with D perhaps matching TRBD1 (6 bases). V lost 2 bases and J lost 6, with 15 bases in between. Looked up from germline, CDR1 is WNHNN and CDR2 is SYGVQD (reference sequence). The CDR3 consists of 15 residues. CDR3 in amino acids: CASSENYLQGDTQYF. CDR3 nucleotides: TGCGCCAGCAGTGAGAATTACCTCCAGGGGGATACGCAGTATTTT.

The gene calls are TRBV11-3 and TRBJ1-1; TRBD1 is a possible D gene (5 bases). Trimming took off 4 bases at V and 5 bases at J, with 17 bases between the two ends. From germline, CDR1 is SGHNT and CDR2 YENEEA. The CDR3 loop spans 15 amino acids. CDR3 DNA sequence: TGTGCCAGCAGCTCTTCGGTGGGGGTGAGGACTGAAGCTTTCTTT. Encoded protein: CASSSSVGVRTEAFF.

The CDR3 DNA follows: TGTGCCAGTATCGGCACCGGGGAGCTGTTTTTT. Protein: CASIGTGELFF. The chain carries TRBV27 and TRBJ2-2; D not certain. V was pared by 9 bases and J by 4 bases, with 6 bases between. The CDR3 is 11 residues long. CDR1 and CDR2 (germline): MNHEY, SMNVEV (reference sequence).

The chain combines TRBV4-1 with TRBJ2-3, with no clear D. The CDR3 has 15 residues. The V end lost 4 bases, the J end lost 5 bases, and 16 bases lay between the germline ends. CDR1 and CDR2 (germline): MGHRA, YSYEKL. The CDR3 spells CASSLHNRRVDTQYF. The CDR3 nucleotides are TGCGCCAGCAGCCTTCATAACCGTAGGGTAGATACGCAGTATTTT.

This rearrangement joins TRBV7-9 to TRBJ2-5; D not certain. CDR1 is SEHNR and CDR2 is FQNEAQ in the germline V gene (reference sequence). Deletions cut 7 bases from V and 2 bases from J, with 17 bases between. This CDR3 contains 15 residues. This CDR3 reads CASIPSASTQETQYF. DNA of the CDR3: TGTGCCAGCATCCCCAGTGCGTCAACGCAAGAGACCCAGTACTTC.

The CDR3 nucleotides are TGTGCCAGCAGCCCTTATGGCGGGACAGGGTTTAAAGAGACCCAGTACTTC. It is translated as CASSPYGGTGFKETQYF. The rearrangement links TRBV11-2 to TRBJ2-5; 9 bases are a match to TRBD1. This CDR3 is 17 amino acids long. V lost 5 bases to trimming and J lost 3 bases; unmatched junction nucleotides: 13. Germline V CDR1 and CDR2: SGHAT, FQNNGV.

This clone was detected only once. V usage is TRBV6-6 and J usage is TRBJ1-1; 8 bases match TRBD1. The CDR3 sequence is 13 residues long. Germline V gene lookup returns CDR1 MNHNY and CDR2 SVGAGI (reference sequence). The J segment lost 4 bases and the V segment lost 6 bases, leaving 4 bases of the junction unmatched. The CDR3 protein is CASRGQGTTEAFF. CDR3 in DNA: TGTGCCAGCAGAGGACAGGGTACCACTGAAGCTTTCTTT.

This clone was observed once. V usage is TRBV23-1 and J usage is TRBJ1-5, with D hard to call. TRBV23-1 is classed as an ORF, of uncertain function. This CDR3 region has 17 residues. The germline V and J ends were trimmed by 7 bases and 0 bases, with 19 bases remaining between them. As DNA, the CDR3 is TGCGCCAGCACCCATTCGAACAGAACCCTTAGCAATCAGCCCCAGCATTTT. Its protein is CASTHSNRTLSNQPQHF.

The V call is TRBV27, the J call TRBJ2-6; D ambiguous. Germline CDR1 and CDR2: MNHEY and SMNVEV (reference sequence). The CDR3 covers 17 residues. Trimming pared 0 bases from V and 0 bases from J, leaving 9 bases between. The CDR3, as DNA: TGTGCCAGCAGTTTATCTCACCCTGCCTCTGGGGCCAACGTCCTGACTTTC. Protein sequence: CASSLSHPASGANVLTF.

The chain carries TRBV5-1 and TRBJ2-7, with 7 bases identical to TRBD1. In germline, CDR1 is SGHRS, CDR2 YFSETQ. This CDR3 region has 19 residues. V was pared by 1 base and J by 6 bases, with 22 bases of the junction left unmatched. CDR3 DNA: TGCGCCAGCAGCTTGTGGGGCTCCGGGACAGCCGCCTCCAAGGGCGAGCAGTACTTC. Its protein product is CASSLWGSGTAASKGEQYF.

The CDR3 here is CASSPRGRDEQFF. CDR3 coding DNA: TGTGCCAGCAGCCCCAGGGGGCGGGATGAGCAGTTCTTC. The rearrangement joins TRBV7-9 to TRBJ2-1; TRBD1 agrees at 8 bases. CDR3 length equals 13 residues. V lost 5 bases to trimming and J lost 8 bases; unmatched junction nucleotides: 5. Germline V gives CDR1 SEHNR, CDR2 FQNEAQ (reference sequence).

This sequence joins TRBV7-8 and TRBJ2-1; D is tentatively TRBD1 or TRBD2 (5 bases each). In germline, CDR1 is SGHVS, CDR2 FQNEAQ. Trimming took 5 bases from V and 8 from J, leaving 19 bases between them. This CDR3 spans 15 amino acids. The CDR3, as DNA: TGTGCCAGCAGCCCTCCGGGACCAAATCGTCATGAGCAGTTCTTC. It codes for CASSPPGPNRHEQFF.

V is TRBV4-1 and J is TRBJ2-3; 7 bases match TRBD2. The CDR3 consists of 15 residues. V gave up 4 bases and J gave up 3 bases; unmatched junction bases: 7. Germline-derived CDR1 and CDR2 are MGHRA and YSYEKL. CDR3 bases: TGCGCCAGCAGCCCACTAGCGAGGGTGACAGATACGCAGTATTTT. It specifies CASSPLARVTDTQYF.

The chain employs TRBV27 and TRBJ1-6, with D perhaps matching TRBD1 (5 bases). Trimming left V 2 bases short and J 10 bases short, with 12 bases between. The germline CDR1 and CDR2 sequences are MNHEY and SMNVEV (reference sequence). This CDR3 has 14 amino acids. Here the CDR3 reads CASSLGGGGSPLHF. The CDR3 nucleotides read TGTGCCAGCAGTTTAGGGGGGGGAGGGTCACCCCTCCACTTT.

The chain couples TRBV7-9 to TRBJ2-2; the D gene is possibly TRBD1 (5 bases). CDR1 and CDR2 from the germline V gene are SEHNR and FQNEAQ (reference sequence). V shed 5 bases and J shed 3 bases, with 19 bases lying between them. The CDR3 is made up of 17 amino acids. The DNA of the CDR3 is TGTGCCAGCAGCCTACGGCCCCTGGACAAATACACCGGGGAGCTGTTTTTT. Translated, it gives CASSLRPLDKYTGELFF.

The chain joins TRBV27 to TRBJ1-1; D ambiguous. V lost 2 bases, J lost 1 base, and 8 bases lay in between. In germline, CDR1 is MNHEY, CDR2 SMNVEV (reference sequence). The CDR3 totals 14 residues. CDR3 nucleotides: TGTGCCAGCAGTTTAGGCTTTGGGAACACTGAAGCTTTCTTT. It translates to CASSLGFGNTEAFF.

The chain uses TRBV4-1 and TRBJ2-5; D is uncertain. The CDR3 spans 15 residues. Germline lookup yields CDR1 MGHRA and CDR2 YSYEKL. The ends were cut back, 0 bases at V and 4 bases at J, with 12 bases in the middle. CDR3 sequence (DNA): TGCGCCAGCAGCCAAGATTTAACAGCCCCAGAGACCCAGTACTTC. This codes for CASSQDLTAPETQYF.

The V gene is TRBV27, the J gene TRBJ1-1, with 7 bases matching TRBD1. Trimming took 3 bases from V and 1 from J; bases not matched to a gene: 20. This CDR3 has 20 residues. Germline loops: CDR1 MNHEY, CDR2 SMNVEV (reference sequence). CDR3 amino acids: CASSFFNPGTEINGNTEAFF. Here the CDR3 DNA reads TGTGCCAGCAGTTTTTTTAACCCCGGGACAGAGATCAATGGGAACACTGAAGCTTTCTTT.

The rearrangement links TRBV27 to TRBJ2-7; D may correspond to TRBD1 or TRBD2 (5 bases each). The germline CDR1 and CDR2 sequences are MNHEY and SMNVEV (reference sequence). V lost 4 bases, J lost 3 bases, and 13 bases lay in between. The CDR3 extends over 14 amino acids. CDR3 sequence (DNA): TGTGCCAGCAGTTCGAGGGGTTCAGTCTACGAGCAGTACTTC. This sequence encodes CASSSRGSVYEQYF.

The table lists this clone with a few counts. The chain uses TRBV27 and TRBJ1-2; 7 bases are shared with TRBD1. Germline values: CDR1 MNHEY, CDR2 SMNVEV (reference sequence). This CDR3 contains 15 residues. Trimming at V came to 8 bases and at J to 3 bases, leaving 12 bases not matched to a gene. The CDR3 protein is CASSPLGDSHYGYTF. CDR3 nucleotide sequence: TGTGCCAGCTCACCACTGGGGGACAGCCACTATGGCTACACCTTC.